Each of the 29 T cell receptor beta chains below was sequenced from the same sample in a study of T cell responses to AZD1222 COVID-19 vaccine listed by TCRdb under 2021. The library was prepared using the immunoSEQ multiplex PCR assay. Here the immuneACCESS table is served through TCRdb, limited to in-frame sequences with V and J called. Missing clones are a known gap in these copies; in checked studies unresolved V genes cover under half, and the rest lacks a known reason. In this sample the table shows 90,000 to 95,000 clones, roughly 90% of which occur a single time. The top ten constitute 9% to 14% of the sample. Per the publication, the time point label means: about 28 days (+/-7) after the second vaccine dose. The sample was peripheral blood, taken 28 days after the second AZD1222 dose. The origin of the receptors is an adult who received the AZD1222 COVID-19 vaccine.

CDR3 residues: CASSYGTGGPPSGYTF. CDR3 bases: TGCGCCAGCAGTTACGGGACAGGGGGCCCCCCTAGTGGCTACACCTTC. The chain is built from TRBV5-1 and TRBJ1-2; 12 bases agree with TRBD1. V lost 5 bases and J lost 7; bases outside the gene matches: 12. This CDR3 spans 16 amino acids. CDR1 is SGHRS, CDR2 YFSETQ, per germline.

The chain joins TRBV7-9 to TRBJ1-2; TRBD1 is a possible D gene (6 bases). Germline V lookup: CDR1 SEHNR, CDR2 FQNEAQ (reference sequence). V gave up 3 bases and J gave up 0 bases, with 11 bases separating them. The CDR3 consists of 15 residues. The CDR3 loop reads CASSLATGSNYGYTF. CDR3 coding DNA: TGTGCCAGCAGCTTGGCGACAGGTTCTAACTATGGCTACACCTTC.

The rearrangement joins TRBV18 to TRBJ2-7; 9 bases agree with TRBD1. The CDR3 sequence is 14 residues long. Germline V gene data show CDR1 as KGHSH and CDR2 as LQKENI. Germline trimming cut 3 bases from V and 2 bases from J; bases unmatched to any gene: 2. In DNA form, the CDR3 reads TGTGCCAGCTCACCGGGACAGGGTCCCTACGAGCAGTACTTC. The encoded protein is CASSPGQGPYEQYF.

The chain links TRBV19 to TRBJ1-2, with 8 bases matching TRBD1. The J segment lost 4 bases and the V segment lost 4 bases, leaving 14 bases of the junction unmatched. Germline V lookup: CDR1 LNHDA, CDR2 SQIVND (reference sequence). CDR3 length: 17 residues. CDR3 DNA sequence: TGTGCCAGTAGTAATTTCCAGGGGGCTAAAGGGGGCTATGGCTACACCTTC. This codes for CASSNFQGAKGGYGYTF.

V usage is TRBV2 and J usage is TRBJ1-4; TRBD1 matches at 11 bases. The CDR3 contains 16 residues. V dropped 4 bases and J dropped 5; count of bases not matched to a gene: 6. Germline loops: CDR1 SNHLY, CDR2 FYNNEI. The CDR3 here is CASSGGQGVRNEKLFF. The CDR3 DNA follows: TGTGCCAGCAGTGGGGGACAGGGGGTTAGAAATGAAAAACTGTTTTTT.

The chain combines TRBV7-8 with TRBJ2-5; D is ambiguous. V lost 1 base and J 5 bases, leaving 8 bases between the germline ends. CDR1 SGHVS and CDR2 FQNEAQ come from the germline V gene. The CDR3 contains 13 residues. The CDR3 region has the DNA TGTGCCAGCAGCTTAGGCTTTGGGGAGACCCAGTACTTC. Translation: CASSLGFGETQYF.

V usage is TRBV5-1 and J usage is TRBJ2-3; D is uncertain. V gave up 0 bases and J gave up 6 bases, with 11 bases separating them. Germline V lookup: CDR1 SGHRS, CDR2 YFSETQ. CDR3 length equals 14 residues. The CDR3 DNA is TGCGCCAGCAGCTTGGTTACGATTGAGGATACGCAGTATTTT. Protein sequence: CASSLVTIEDTQYF.

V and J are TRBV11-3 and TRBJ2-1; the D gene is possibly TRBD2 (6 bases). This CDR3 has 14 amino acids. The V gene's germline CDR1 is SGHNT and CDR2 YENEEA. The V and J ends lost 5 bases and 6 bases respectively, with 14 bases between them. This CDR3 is CASSGPGLPNEQFF. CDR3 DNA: TGTGCCAGCAGCGGACCGGGACTCCCCAATGAGCAGTTCTTC. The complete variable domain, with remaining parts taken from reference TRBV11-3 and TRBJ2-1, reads EAGVVQSPRYKIIEKKQPVAFWCNPISGHNTLYWYLQNLGQGPELLIRYENEEAVDDSQLPKDRFSAERLKGVDSTLKIQPAELGDSAVYLCASSGPGLPNEQFFGPGTRLTVL.

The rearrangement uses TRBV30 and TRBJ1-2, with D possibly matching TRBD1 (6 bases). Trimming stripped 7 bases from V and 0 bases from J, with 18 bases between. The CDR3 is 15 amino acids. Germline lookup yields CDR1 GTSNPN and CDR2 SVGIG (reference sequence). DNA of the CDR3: TGTGCCTCCCCGGGGGGGGACACCCCTAACTATGGCTACACCTTC. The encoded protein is CASPGGDTPNYGYTF.

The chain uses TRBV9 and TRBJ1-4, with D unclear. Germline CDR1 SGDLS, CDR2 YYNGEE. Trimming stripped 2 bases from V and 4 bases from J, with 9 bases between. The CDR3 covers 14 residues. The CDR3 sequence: CASSVSGGNEKLFF. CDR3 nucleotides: TGTGCCAGCAGCGTCTCGGGTGGTAATGAAAAACTGTTTTTT.

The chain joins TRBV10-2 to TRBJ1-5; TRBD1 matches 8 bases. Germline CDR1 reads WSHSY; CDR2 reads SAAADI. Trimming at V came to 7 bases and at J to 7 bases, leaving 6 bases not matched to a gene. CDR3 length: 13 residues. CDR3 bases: TGCGCCAGCACCCAGGGGGCGGGACAGCCCCAGCATTTT. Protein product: CASTQGAGQPQHF.

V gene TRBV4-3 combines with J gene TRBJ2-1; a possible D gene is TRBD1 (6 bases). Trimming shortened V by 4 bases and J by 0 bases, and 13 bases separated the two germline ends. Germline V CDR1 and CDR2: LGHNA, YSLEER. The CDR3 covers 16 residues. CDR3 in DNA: TGCGCCAGCAGCCGGATCCAGGGGAACTCCTACAATGAGCAGTTCTTC. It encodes CASSRIQGNSYNEQFF.

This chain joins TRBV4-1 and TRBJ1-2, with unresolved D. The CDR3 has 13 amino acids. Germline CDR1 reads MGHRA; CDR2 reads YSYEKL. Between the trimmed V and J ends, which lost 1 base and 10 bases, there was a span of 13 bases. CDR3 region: CASSQGNINPYTF. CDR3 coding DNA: TGCGCCAGCAGCCAAGGAAACATTAACCCCTACACCTTC.

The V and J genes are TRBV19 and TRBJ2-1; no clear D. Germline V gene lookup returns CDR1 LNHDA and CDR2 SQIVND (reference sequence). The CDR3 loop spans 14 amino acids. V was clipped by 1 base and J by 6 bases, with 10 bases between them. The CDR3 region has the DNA TGTGCCAGTAGTATAGCATCAGGTGGCAATGAGCAGTTCTTC. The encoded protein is CASSIASGGNEQFF. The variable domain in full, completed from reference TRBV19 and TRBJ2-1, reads DGGITQSPKYLFRKEGQNVTLSCEQNLNHDAMYWYRQDPGQGLRLIYYSQIVNDFQKGDIAEGYSVSREKKESFPLTVTSAQKNPTAFYLCASSIASGGNEQFFGPGTRLTVL.

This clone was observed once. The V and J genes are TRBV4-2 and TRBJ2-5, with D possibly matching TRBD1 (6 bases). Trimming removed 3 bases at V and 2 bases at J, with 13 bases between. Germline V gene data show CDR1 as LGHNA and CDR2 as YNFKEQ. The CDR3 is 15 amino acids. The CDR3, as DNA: TGTGCCAGCAGCCAGCCTGGACAGTTACAAGAGACCCAGTACTTC. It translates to CASSQPGQLQETQYF.

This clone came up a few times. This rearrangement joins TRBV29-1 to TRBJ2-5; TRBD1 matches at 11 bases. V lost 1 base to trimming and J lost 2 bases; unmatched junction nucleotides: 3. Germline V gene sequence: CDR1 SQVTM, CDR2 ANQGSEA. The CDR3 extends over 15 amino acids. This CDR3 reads CSVEGDRGRQETQYF. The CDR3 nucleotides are TGCAGCGTTGAAGGGGACAGGGGGAGGCAAGAGACCCAGTACTTC.

This chain's CDR3 is CASSTLDRTLNTEAFF. CDR3 nucleotide sequence: TGTGCCAGCAGCACCCTGGACAGGACTCTTAACACTGAAGCTTTCTTT. The chain joins TRBV12-1 to TRBJ1-1; the DNA was not compared with TRBD1, the D call given in the table. TRBV12-1 is assigned pseudogene status. The CDR3 spans 16 residues.

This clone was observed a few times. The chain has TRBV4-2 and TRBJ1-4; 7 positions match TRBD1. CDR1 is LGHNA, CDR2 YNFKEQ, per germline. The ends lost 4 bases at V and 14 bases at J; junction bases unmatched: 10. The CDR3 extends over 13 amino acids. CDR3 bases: TGTGCCAGCAGCCCACTCCAAACACAGGGGCTGTTTTTT. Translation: CASSPLQTQGLFF.

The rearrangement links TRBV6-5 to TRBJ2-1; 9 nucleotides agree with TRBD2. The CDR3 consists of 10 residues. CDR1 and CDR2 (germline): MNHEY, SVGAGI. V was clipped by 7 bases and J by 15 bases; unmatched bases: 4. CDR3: CASKGTSTFF. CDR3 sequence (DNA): TGTGCCAGCAAGGGGACTAGCACGTTCTTC.

For the CDR3, the DNA is TGTGCCAGCAGTTTCCGGGGGGGAATCTATGGCTACACCTTC. Its translation is CASSFRGGIYGYTF. This chain connects TRBV27 to TRBJ1-2, with D possibly being TRBD1 (5 bases). The CDR3 contains 14 residues. Per the germline V gene, CDR1 is MNHEY and CDR2 is SMNVEV (reference sequence). Between the trimmed V and J ends, which lost 3 bases and 4 bases, there was a span of 12 bases.

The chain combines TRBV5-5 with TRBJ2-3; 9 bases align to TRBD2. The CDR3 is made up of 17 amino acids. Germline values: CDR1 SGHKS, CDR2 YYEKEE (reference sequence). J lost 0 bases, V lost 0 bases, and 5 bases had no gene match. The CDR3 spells CASSLGASGVSTDTQYF. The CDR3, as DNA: TGTGCCAGCAGCTTGGGGGCTAGCGGGGTTAGCACAGATACGCAGTATTTT.

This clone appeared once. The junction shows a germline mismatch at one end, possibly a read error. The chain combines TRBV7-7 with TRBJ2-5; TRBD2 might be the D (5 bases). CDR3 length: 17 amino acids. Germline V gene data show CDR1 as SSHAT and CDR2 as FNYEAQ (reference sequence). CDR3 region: CASSLAPPGRGQETQYF. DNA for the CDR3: TGTGCTAGCAGCTTAGCCCCCCCCGGGCGCGGGCAAGAGACCCAGTACTTC.

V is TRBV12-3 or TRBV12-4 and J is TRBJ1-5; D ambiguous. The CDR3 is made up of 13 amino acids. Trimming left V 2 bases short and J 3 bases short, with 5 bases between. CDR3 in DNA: TGTGCCAGCAGTTTAAGTAACAATCAGCCCCAGCATTTT. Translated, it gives CASSLSNNQPQHF.

The CDR3 loop reads CASSDSYTGELFF. The CDR3 DNA reads TGTGCCAGCAGTGACTCATACACCGGGGAGCTGTTTTTT. V is TRBV6-4 and J is TRBJ2-2; D remains unclear. V was clipped by 0 bases and J by 3 bases, with 2 bases between them. Per the germline V gene, CDR1 is MRHNA and CDR2 is SNTAGT. The CDR3 sequence is 13 residues long.

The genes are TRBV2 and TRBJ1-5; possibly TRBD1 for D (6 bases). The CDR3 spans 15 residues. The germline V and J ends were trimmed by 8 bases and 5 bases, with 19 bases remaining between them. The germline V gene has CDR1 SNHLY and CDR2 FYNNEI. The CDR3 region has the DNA TGTGCCAGCGGATTTTATGGCAGGGGAGATCAGCCCCAGCATTTT. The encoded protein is CASGFYGRGDQPQHF.

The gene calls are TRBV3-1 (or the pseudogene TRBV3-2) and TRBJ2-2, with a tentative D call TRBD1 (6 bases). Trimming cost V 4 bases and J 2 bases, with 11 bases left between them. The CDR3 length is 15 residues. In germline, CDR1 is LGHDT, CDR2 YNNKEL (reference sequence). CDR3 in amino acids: CASSPRTDNTGELFF. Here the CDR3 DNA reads TGTGCCAGCAGCCCTAGGACAGACAACACCGGGGAGCTGTTTTTT.

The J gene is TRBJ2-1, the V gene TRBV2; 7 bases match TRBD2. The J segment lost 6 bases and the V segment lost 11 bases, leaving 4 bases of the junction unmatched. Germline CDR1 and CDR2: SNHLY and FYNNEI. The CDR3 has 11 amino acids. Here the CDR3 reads CAVLASNEQFF. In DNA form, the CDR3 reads TGTGCCGTACTAGCGAGCAATGAGCAGTTCTTC.

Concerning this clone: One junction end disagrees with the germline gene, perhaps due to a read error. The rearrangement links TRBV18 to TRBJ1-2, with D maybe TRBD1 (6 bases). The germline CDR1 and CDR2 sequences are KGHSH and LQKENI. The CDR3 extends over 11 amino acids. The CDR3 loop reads CASSPDRQSYF. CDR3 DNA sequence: TGTGCCAGCTCACCCGACAGGCAATCCTACTTC.

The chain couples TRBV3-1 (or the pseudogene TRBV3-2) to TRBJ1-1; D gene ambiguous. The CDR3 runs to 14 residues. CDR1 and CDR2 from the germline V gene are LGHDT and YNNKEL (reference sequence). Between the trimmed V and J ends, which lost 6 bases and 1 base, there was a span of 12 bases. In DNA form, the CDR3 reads TGTGCCAGCAGGGAAACCGGTCGGAACACTGAAGCTTTCTTT. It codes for CASRETGRNTEAFF.